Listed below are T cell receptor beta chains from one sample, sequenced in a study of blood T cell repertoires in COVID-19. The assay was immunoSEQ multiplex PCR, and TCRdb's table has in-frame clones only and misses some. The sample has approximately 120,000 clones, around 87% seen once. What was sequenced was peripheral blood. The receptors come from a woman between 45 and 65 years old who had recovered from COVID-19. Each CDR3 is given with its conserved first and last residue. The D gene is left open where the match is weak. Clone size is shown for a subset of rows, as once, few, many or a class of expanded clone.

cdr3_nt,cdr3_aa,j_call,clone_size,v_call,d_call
TGTGCCACCAGCAGGGGCCTGGGGAACACTGAAGCTTTCTTT,CATSRGLGNTEAFF,TRBJ1-1,NA,TRBV15,NA
TGCGCCAGCAGCTTCGGGGGACAGGGGCGAGGCTATGGCTACACCTTC,CASSFGGQGRGYGYTF,TRBJ1-2,NA,TRBV5-1,TRBD1
TGTGCCAGCAGCGTAGGGGACAGTGACTACGAGCAGTACTTC,CASSVGDSDYEQYF,TRBJ2-7,many,TRBV9,TRBD1
TGTGCCAGCAGCCAAGAGGGTGGGAGGGGCTACGAGCAGTACTTC,CASSQEGGRGYEQYF,TRBJ2-7,NA,TRBV3-1/TRBV3-2,TRBD2
TGTGCCAGCAGTCTACAGGGGAAGGGAGCTTTCTTT,CASSLQGKGAFF,TRBJ1-1,NA,TRBV7-2,TRBD1
TGTGCCAGCAGCTTAGCGGGACAGGGGGTTCAGCCCCAGCATTTT,CASSLAGQGVQPQHF,TRBJ1-5,NA,TRBV7-6,TRBD1
TGTGCCAGCAGTTGGGACACGGCCTGGGGGTATTTT,CASSWDTAWGYF,TRBJ2-3,many,TRBV12-3/TRBV12-4,NA
TGTGCCAGTAGGGCCTATAGCCAGGGCTCCTACGAGCAGTACTTC,CASRAYSQGSYEQYF,TRBJ2-7,NA,TRBV19,NA
TGTGCCAGCAGTGAAGCGCGACAGGGGCGGACTTTCTTT,CASSEARQGRTFF,TRBJ1-1,NA,TRBV6-1,TRBD1
TGTGCCAGCAGTTACGGGCGGGGCCCGCCTCACTTC,CASSYGRGPPHF,TRBJ2-5,NA,TRBV6-5,NA
TGTGCCAGCAGTGAATTTGAGGGTAAAAAGACCCAGTACTTC,CASSEFEGKKTQYF,TRBJ2-5,NA,TRBV25-1,NA
TGTGCCTGGACGGGCACACAGGGAAGCACTGAAGCTTTCTTT,CAWTGTQGSTEAFF,TRBJ1-1,NA,TRBV30,NA
TGCGCCAGCAGCGCCCGGGAGAAGGGTAACGACGAGCAGTACTTC,CASSAREKGNDEQYF,TRBJ2-7,NA,TRBV5-1,NA
TGCAGCGTTTGGGCTTCTACTAACTATGGCTACACCTTC,CSVWASTNYGYTF,TRBJ1-2,NA,TRBV29-1,NA
TGTGCCAGCAGTGAAACCGGGACTAGCGGGAGAGGGTACGAGCAGTACTTC,CASSETGTSGRGYEQYF,TRBJ2-7,NA,TRBV25-1,TRBD2